The following is a T cell receptor (beta chain) sequence with its context. The data are from a study of blood T cell repertoires in COVID-19. Original processing methods: For nucleated cells, counts were estimated from reference gene primer amplification. Profiled with immunoSEQ multiplex PCR; TCRdb holds only in-frame clones, not every one. V, J and clone size are taken as reported in that table, and D and trimming were inferred from the DNA itself. This sample has 90,000 or so clones; approximately 90% occur once, and the top ten carry approximately 20%. A Seattle source enrolled patients during active infection and followed them longitudinally. The CDR3 is 13 amino acids. The germline gives CDR1 SQVTM, CDR2 ANQGSEA. Trimming took 3 bases from V and 6 from J; bases not matched to a gene: 4.

The chain couples TRBV29-1 to TRBJ2-1, with 8 bases fitting TRBD1. Material for sequencing was peripheral blood. This sequence was found in a woman aged 60 to 75 with COVID-19, enrolled during active disease. The CDR3 spells CSVDRGLSNEQFF. The CDR3, as DNA: TGCAGCGTTGACAGGGGGCTTTCCAATGAGCAGTTCTTC.